The clone carrying this T cell receptor beta chain was found a few times. Its antigen remains unidentified. The record originates from a study of vaccination and CD4 T cells after COVID-19. Broader study findings: Relatively few convalescent patients and no early post-infection timepoints were analyzed.

At the Johns Hopkins FTIC core, DNA taken from cultured CD4+ T cells was sequenced by way of the Oncomine TCR Beta short-read assay. TCRdb re-called the PCR reads through MiXCR, storing one row per CDR3 protein. The sample contains 25,000 to 30,000 distinct CDR3 sequences, 50% of which appear only once. Germline V gene sequence: CDR1 DFQATT, CDR2 SNEGSKA (reference sequence). The CDR3 is 11 amino acids. V was trimmed by 6 bases and J by 11 bases, leaving 14 bases between them. Treatment denoted: roughly ten-day PBMC culture with coronavirus spike peptide pools or control peptides (ViraFEST assay). The sequences come from CD4+ T cells from blood, cultured in vitro, collected before SARS-CoV-2 vaccination. This chain uses TRBV20-1 with TRBJ1-3, with D maybe TRBD1 (6 bases). The receptor was isolated from a human donor who received a COVID-19 vaccine. DNA for the CDR3: TGCAGTGCCGTGGACAGTTTGGCCATATATTTT. Its protein product is CSAVDSLAIYF.